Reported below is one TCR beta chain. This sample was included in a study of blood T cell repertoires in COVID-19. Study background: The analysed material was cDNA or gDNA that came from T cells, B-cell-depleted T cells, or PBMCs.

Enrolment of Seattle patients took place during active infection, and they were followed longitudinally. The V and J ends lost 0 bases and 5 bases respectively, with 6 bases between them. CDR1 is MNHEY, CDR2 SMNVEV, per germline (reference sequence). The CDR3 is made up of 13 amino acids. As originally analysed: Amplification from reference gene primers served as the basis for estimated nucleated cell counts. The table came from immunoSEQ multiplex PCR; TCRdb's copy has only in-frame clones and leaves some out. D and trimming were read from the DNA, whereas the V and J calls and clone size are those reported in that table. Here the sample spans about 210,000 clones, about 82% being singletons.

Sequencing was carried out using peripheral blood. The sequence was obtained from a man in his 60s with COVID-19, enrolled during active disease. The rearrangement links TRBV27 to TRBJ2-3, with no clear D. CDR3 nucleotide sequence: TGTGCCAGCAGTTTATCTCGCGGAGATACGCAGTATTTT. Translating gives CASSLSRGDTQYF.